This TCR beta chain was identified in a study of control samples from healthy donors and cancer patients. Repertoires were generated with immunoSEQ multiplex PCR, while TCRdb's copy carries only in-frame clones and drops some. Here the sample spans around 80,000 clones, around nine tenths being singletons. CDR1 and CDR2 from the germline V gene are SGHKS and YYEKEE (reference sequence). J lost 3 bases, V lost 4 bases, and 10 bases had no gene match. This CDR3 contains 16 residues. The gene calls are TRBV5-5 and TRBJ2-3, with 8 nucleotides matching TRBD1. This TCR came from a woman aged 50 to 60 in good health. The material sequenced was blood. The CDR3 sequence is CASSIRTGLITDTQYF. The CDR3 DNA reads as TGTGCCAGCAGCATCCGGACAGGGTTAATTACAGATACGCAGTATTTT.